These 2 T cell receptor beta chains were sequenced from one sample in a study of cytomegalovirus exposure and HLA in healthy donors. TCRdb's copy holds only in-frame clones and misses some; the assay was immunoSEQ multiplex PCR. The sample includes around 250,000 clones, roughly 90% of them seen just once. The sequenced sample consisted of PBMCs. All receptors come from a woman aged 18-35 years in good health and CMV-seronegative.

V and J are TRBV19 and TRBJ2-3; D is possibly TRBD1 (6 bases). With 1 base removed from V and 1 base from J, the gap between germline ends came to 6 bases. Germline V gene sequence: CDR1 LNHDA, CDR2 SQIVND (reference sequence). The length of the CDR3 is 14 residues. The CDR3 is CASSIGTGTDTQYF. For the CDR3, the DNA is TGTGCCAGTAGTATAGGGACAGGCACAGATACGCAGTATTTT.

The chain employs TRBV9 and TRBJ2-3, with D hard to call. There are 13 residues in the CDR3. CDR1 and CDR2 (germline): SGDLS, YYNGEE. V was shortened by 3 bases and J by 2 bases, with 7 bases between the two germline ends. The CDR3 DNA follows: TGTGCCAGCAGCGCGACTCCCACAGATACGCAGTATTTT. This translates into CASSATPTDTQYF.